The rows below give T cell receptor beta chains drawn from one sample of a study of molecular identifiers for immune sequencing clone quantification. A single record per CDR3 protein comes from TCRdb applying MiXCR to the PCR reads. The table includes about 640,000 distinct CDR3 sequences, about 20% detected once. The material sequenced was naive CD8+ T cells from blood, with Jurkat cell RNA spiked in. The origin of the receptors is a human donor in good health. Some libraries in this study had Jurkat cell RNA spiked in. CDR3s include the opening cysteine and the closing phenylalanine or tryptophan. The D gene is left open where the match is weak. Size tells how often a clone was seen (once, few, many) or the class of an expanded clone, and some rows leave it out.

j_gene | d_gene | abundance | v_gene | CDR3nt | CDR3aa
TRBJ2-7 | - | few | TRBV9 | TGTGCCAGCAGCTCTAGCGTGAGCTCCTACGAGCAGTACTTC | CASSSSVSSYEQYF
TRBJ1-4 | - | many | TRBV13 | TGTGCCAGCAGTCTAGGGGGGTCAAATGAAAAACTGTTTTTT | CASSLGGSNEKLFF
TRBJ2-1 | - | - | TRBV28 | TGTGCCAGCAGTGGCCAGAAAGCGAGGGTATACAATGAGCAGTTCTTC | CASSGQKARVYNEQFF
TRBJ2-5 | - | many | TRBV7-9 | TGTGCCAGCAGCTTATGGACTCTAGAGCACCAAGAGACCCAGTACTTC | CASSLWTLEHQETQYF
TRBJ2-5 | TRBD1 | many | TRBV27 | TGTGCCAGCCAGGGGACAGGGCCGGAGACCCAGTACTTC | CASQGTGPETQYF
TRBJ2-7 | TRBD2 | many | TRBV6-6 | TGTGCCAGCAGTTTTATGACTAGCGGGCGCTTCTACGAGCAGTACTTC | CASSFMTSGRFYEQYF
TRBJ1-6 | - | many | TRBV12-3/TRBV12-4 | TGTGCCAGCAGTTTACCCGGACAAAATAATTCACCCCTCCACTTT | CASSLPGQNNSPLHF
TRBJ1-5 | - | many | TRBV15 | TGTGCCACCAGCAGAGATCGGTTCGGGGGTCTGATGGCCCAGCATTTT | CATSRDRFGGLMAQHF
TRBJ2-3 | - | many | TRBV30 | TGTGCGGTGCGGGTCACAGATACGCAGTATTTT | CAVRVTDTQYF
TRBJ2-7 | TRBD2 | few | TRBV2 | TGTGCCAGCTGGACTAGCGGGAGTACTCTCGCGGGTGAGCAGTACTTC | CASWTSGSTLAGEQYF
TRBJ2-3 | - | many | TRBV13 | TGTGCCAGCAGCCCCTCGGAGGGCACAGATACGCAGTATTTT | CASSPSEGTDTQYF
TRBJ1-5 | - | - | TRBV10-3 | TGTGCCATCTCACCCGGTACCGGTCAGCCCCAGCATTTT | CAISPGTGQPQHF
TRBJ1-1 | - | many | TRBV20-1 | TGCAGTGCTAGAGATTATCGGGATCTGAACACTGAAGCTTTCTTT | CSARDYRDLNTEAFF
TRBJ1-4 | - | many | TRBV4-3 | TGCGCCAGCAGCGCGACCAGGGGCGCGGGGGAAAAACTGTTTTTT | CASSATRGAGEKLFF
TRBJ1-1 | - | many | TRBV28 | TGTGCCAGCAGTTTTGTCTTTGGTCGGGGCGAGAGGGACACTGAAGCTTTCTTT | CASSFVFGRGERDTEAFF
TRBJ2-7 | - | - | TRBV7-9 | TGTGTCAGCACCGGGGCATACGAGCAGTACTTC | CVSTGAYEQYF
TRBJ1-2 | - | many | TRBV4-3 | TGCGCCAGCAGCCAAGATCTAAGGCCAAGTCGGTATGGCTACACCTTC | CASSQDLRPSRYGYTF
TRBJ2-3 | - | many | TRBV4-3 | TGCGCCAGCAGCCAAGACAGGACGGGGTTAGATACGCAGTATTTT | CASSQDRTGLDTQYF
TRBJ2-3 | TRBD2 | many | TRBV20-1 | TGCAGTGCTAGGGCCTGGCCGGGACTAGCTCTCACAGATACGCAGTATTTT | CSARAWPGLALTDTQYF
TRBJ1-5 | - | many | TRBV7-2 | TGTGCCAGCAGCTTCGTCTATGGCAATCAGCCCCAGCATTTT | CASSFVYGNQPQHF
TRBJ2-3 | - | many | TRBV7-9 | TGTGCCAGCAGCTTAGGTTGGTCGGGCAGCACAGATACGCAGTATTTT | CASSLGWSGSTDTQYF
TRBJ2-3 | - | many | TRBV9 | TGTGCCAGCAGCGCGAGACAGGCGCCAGATACGCAGTATTTT | CASSARQAPDTQYF
TRBJ2-7 | - | - | TRBV29-1 | TGCAGCGTTGAAGATCGTTACGGATCCTACGAGCAGTACTTC | CSVEDRYGSYEQYF
TRBJ2-7 | - | - | TRBV27 | TGTGCCAGCGGTAGCGGCATTTACGAGCAGTACTTC | CASGSGIYEQYF
TRBJ1-2 | - | - | TRBV12-3/TRBV12-4 | TGTGCCGGCAGTTTCTCGGACAGCAACTATGGCTACACCTTC | CAGSFSDSNYGYTF
TRBJ2-7 | - | many | TRBV6-5 | TGTGCCACGGAGGCCAGGGCATCCTACGAGCAGTACTTC | CATEARASYEQYF
TRBJ1-2 | - | few | TRBV2 | TGTGCCAGCAGTCCTACGACCCTTTCCTATGGCTACACCTTC | CASSPTTLSYGYTF
TRBJ1-6 | - | - | TRBV4-3 | TGCGCCAGCAGCCACTACAGTAGGAGCTCCTATAATTCACCCCTCCACTTT | CASSHYSRSSYNSPLHF
TRBJ1-5 | - | - | TRBV28 | TGTGCCAGCAGCGTAGTGGGGACATTCAATCAGCCCCAGCATTTT | CASSVVGTFNQPQHF
TRBJ1-1 | - | many | TRBV6-1 | TGTGCCAGCGTGTCCAGCACTGAAGCTTTCTTT | CASVSSTEAFF
TRBJ2-1 | TRBD2 | - | TRBV12-3/TRBV12-4 | TGTGCCAGCAGGCGGACTAGCGGGGGGGTGTATGAGCAGTTCTTC | CASRRTSGGVYEQFF
TRBJ2-7 | - | many | TRBV27 | TGTGCCAGCACTATTACAGGGTCCGACGAGCAGTACTTC | CASTITGSDEQYF
TRBJ1-2 | TRBD1 | many | TRBV4-1 | TGCGCCAGCAGCCAAGAGTCGGACAGGGCGAACTATGGCTACACCTTC | CASSQESDRANYGYTF
TRBJ1-6 | - | - | TRBV28 | TGTGCCAGCAGTTCGCGGATCGATTCTCCGTGGGATTCACCCCTCCACTTT | CASSSRIDSPWDSPLHF
TRBJ2-7 | TRBD2 | many | TRBV6-2/TRBV6-3 | TGTGCCAGCGGTCCCCTAACTAGCGGCCACGAGCAGTACTTC | CASGPLTSGHEQYF
TRBJ1-5 | TRBD1 | many | TRBV7-9 | TGTGCCAGCAGCCTCGCAAATGGACAGGGGAAGTTTTATAGCAATCAGCCCCAGCATTTT | CASSLANGQGKFYSNQPQHF
TRBJ2-7 | - | - | TRBV7-3 | TGTGCCAGCAGCTTATCGGGCCTCTCCCACGAGCAGTACTTC | CASSLSGLSHEQYF
TRBJ2-3 | - | many | TRBV12-3/TRBV12-4 | TGTGCCAGCAGCGCCGGGGGCCCCTCAGATACGCAGTATTTT | CASSAGGPSDTQYF
TRBJ2-5 | TRBD1 | many | TRBV28 | TGTGCCAGCAGTTACAGGGGCCCAACCCAAGAGACCCAGTACTTC | CASSYRGPTQETQYF
TRBJ1-1 | TRBD1 | many | TRBV28 | TGTGCCAGCAGTTTTCCGGGACAGGGGTGGAGCACTGAAGCTTTCTTT | CASSFPGQGWSTEAFF
TRBJ2-7 | TRBD2 | many | TRBV19 | TGTGCCAGTAGTATTGGGACTAGCGGGCCTGAGCAGTACTTC | CASSIGTSGPEQYF
TRBJ2-1 | TRBD2 | - | TRBV9 | TGTGCCAGCAGCGGCGGGGCTAGCGGGAGTCTAGAGGACAATGAGCAGTTCTTC | CASSGGASGSLEDNEQFF
TRBJ2-1 | - | few | TRBV5-6 | TGTGCCAGCAGCTTGGTTGCGGGGAAGGCCAACAATGAGCAGTTCTTC | CASSLVAGKANNEQFF
TRBJ1-1 | TRBD1 | many | TRBV12-3/TRBV12-4 | TGTGCCAGCAGTATAGACAGGGGGAGTGAAGCTTTCTTT | CASSIDRGSEAFF
TRBJ2-7 | - | many | TRBV3-1 | TGTGCCAGCAGCCCACCTGACAGTGACTACGAGCAGTACTTC | CASSPPDSDYEQYF
TRBJ2-7 | - | once | TRBV4-1 | TGCGCCAGCAGCTACATTGCAGGGGGAGGCTACGAGCAGTACTTC | CASSYIAGGGYEQYF
TRBJ2-7 | - | few | TRBV27 | TGTGCCAGCAGAGAAACAGGTCTATACGAGCAGTACTTC | CASRETGLYEQYF
TRBJ1-2 | - | - | TRBV6-2/TRBV6-3 | TGTGCCAGCAGTTACTCATGGGGCGACTATGGCTACACCTTC | CASSYSWGDYGYTF
TRBJ2-7 | TRBD1 | many | TRBV5-1 | TGCGCCAGCAGATGGACCGGGACAGGGGACTACGAGCAGTACTTC | CASRWTGTGDYEQYF
TRBJ1-4 | - | - | TRBV6-6 | TGTGCCAGCAGTTACGGCCTGCCTCAAGCAACTAATGAAAAACTGTTTTTT | CASSYGLPQATNEKLFF
TRBJ2-1 | TRBD1 | - | TRBV4-3 | TGCGCCAGCAGCGACAGGGGGTTCTACAATGAGCAGTTCTTC | CASSDRGFYNEQFF
TRBJ2-3 | - | few | TRBV9 | TGTGCCAGCAGCCTGTATAGGGGCAGCACAGATACGCAGTATTTT | CASSLYRGSTDTQYF
TRBJ1-5 | - | - | TRBV30 | TGTGCCTGGACGGGCAGGGGAGGCAATCAGCCCCAGCATTTT | CAWTGRGGNQPQHF
TRBJ2-2 | TRBD2 | few | TRBV11-2 | TGTGCCAGCAGCTTAGTAGGGACTAGCGGGGGGCGAACCGGGGAGCTGTTTTTT | CASSLVGTSGGRTGELFF
TRBJ1-1 | - | few | TRBV4-3 | TGCGCCAGCAGCCAAGATAGGGTCCTAGTGAACACTGAAGCTTTCTTT | CASSQDRVLVNTEAFF
TRBJ2-7 | - | - | TRBV10-3 | TGTGCCATCAGTGTTGGGGTCGGTGGAAGGGGCGTGTACGAGCAGTACTTC | CAISVGVGGRGVYEQYF
TRBJ2-6 | - | - | TRBV4-1 | TGCGCCAGCAGCCAAGCAGAGTACGGCACAGGAAGGGTCCTGACTTTC | CASSQAEYGTGRVLTF
TRBJ2-3 | - | - | TRBV24-1 | TGTGCCACCAGTGATTTCGACGCTGTCGCAGATACGCAGTATTTT | CATSDFDAVADTQYF
TRBJ1-1 | - | few | TRBV3-1 | TGTACCAGCAGCCCCGCTCGTACGGACGGGGGCACTGAAGCTTTCTTT | CTSSPARTDGGTEAFF